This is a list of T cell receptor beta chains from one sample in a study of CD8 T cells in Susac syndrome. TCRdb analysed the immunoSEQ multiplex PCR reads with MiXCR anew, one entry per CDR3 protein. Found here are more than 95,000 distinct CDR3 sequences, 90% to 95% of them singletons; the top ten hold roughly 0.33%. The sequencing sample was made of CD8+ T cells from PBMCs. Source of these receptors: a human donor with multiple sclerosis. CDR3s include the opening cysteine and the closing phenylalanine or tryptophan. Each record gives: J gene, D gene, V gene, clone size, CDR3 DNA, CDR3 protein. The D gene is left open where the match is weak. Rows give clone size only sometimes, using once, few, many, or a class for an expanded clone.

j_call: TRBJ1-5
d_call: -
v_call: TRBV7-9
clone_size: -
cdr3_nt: TGTGCCAGCAGCTTAACGGACAATCAGCCCCAGCATTTT
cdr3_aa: CASSLTDNQPQHF

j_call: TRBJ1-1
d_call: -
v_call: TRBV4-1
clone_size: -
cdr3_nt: TGCGCCAGCAGCGAAAGGGCCCCGAACACTGAAGCTTTCTTT
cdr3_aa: CASSERAPNTEAFF

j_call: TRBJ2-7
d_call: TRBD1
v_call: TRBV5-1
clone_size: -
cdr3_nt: TGCGCCAGCAGCTTGGGGGACAGTAGCTCCTACGAGCAGTACTTC
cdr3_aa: CASSLGDSSSYEQYF

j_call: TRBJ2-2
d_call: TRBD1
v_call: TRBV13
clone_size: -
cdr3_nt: TGTGCCAGCAGCGCCGGGACAGGGGCCCCCGGGGAGCTGTTTTTT
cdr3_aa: CASSAGTGAPGELFF

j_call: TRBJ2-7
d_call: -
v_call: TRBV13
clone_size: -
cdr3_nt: TGTGCCAGCAGCTTTTCTCGGGGGAGCTCCTACGAGCAGTACTTC
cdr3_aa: CASSFSRGSSYEQYF

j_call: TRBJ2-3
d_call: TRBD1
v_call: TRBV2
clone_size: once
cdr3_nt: TGTGCCAGCAGTGAGCGTAGGACAGGGGTTGCAGATACGCAGTATTTT
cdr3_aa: CASSERRTGVADTQYF

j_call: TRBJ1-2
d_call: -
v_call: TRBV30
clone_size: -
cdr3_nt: TGTGCCTGGATTGAGCGTGGCGGCTACACCTTC
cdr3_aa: CAWIERGGYTF

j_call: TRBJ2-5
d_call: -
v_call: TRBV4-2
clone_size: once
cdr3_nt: TGTGCCAGCAGCCAAGTCCGGCAGGGCCAAGAGACCCAGTACTTC
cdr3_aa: CASSQVRQGQETQYF

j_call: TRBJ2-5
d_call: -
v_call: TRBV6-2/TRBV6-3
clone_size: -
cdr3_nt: TGTGCCAGCACTGAGGAGGGGGCCTTCCAAGAGACCCAGTACTTC
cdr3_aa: CASTEEGAFQETQYF

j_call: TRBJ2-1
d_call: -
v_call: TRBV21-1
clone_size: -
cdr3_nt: TGTGCCAGCTTCTTTAGGGGACTAGCGAACAATGAGCAGTTCTTC
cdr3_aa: CASFFRGLANNEQFF

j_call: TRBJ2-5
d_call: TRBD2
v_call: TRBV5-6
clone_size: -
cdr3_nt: TGTGCCAGCAGCTATCCAGGGACTAGCGGAGAGACCCAGTACTTC
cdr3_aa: CASSYPGTSGETQYF

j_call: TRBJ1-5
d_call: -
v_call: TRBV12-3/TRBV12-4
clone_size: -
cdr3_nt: TGTGCCAGCAGTGGGCCCGGGGAGCCCCAGCATTTT
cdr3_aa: CASSGPGEPQHF

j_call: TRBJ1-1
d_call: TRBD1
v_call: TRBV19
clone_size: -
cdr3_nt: TGTGCCAGTAGCCCTCGACAGGGTACGAACACTGAAGCTTTCTTT
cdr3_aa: CASSPRQGTNTEAFF

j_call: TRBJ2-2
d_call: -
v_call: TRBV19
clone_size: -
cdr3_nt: TGTGCCAGTAGTCCCGGACAGAACACCGGGGAGCTGTTTTTT
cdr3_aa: CASSPGQNTGELFF

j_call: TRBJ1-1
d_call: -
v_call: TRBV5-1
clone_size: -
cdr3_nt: TGCGCCAGCAGCTTTTCTTTGGGGAACACTGAAGCTTTCTTT
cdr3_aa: CASSFSLGNTEAFF

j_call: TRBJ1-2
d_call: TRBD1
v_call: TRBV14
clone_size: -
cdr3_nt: TGTGCCAGCAGCCAAGAGACGGGACAGGGGATCTATGGCTACACCTTC
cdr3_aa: CASSQETGQGIYGYTF

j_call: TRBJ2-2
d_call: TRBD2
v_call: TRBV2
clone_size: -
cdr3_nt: TGTGCCAGCGTCGGACTAGCGAGAGCGGCCGGGGAGCTGTTTTTT
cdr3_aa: CASVGLARAAGELFF

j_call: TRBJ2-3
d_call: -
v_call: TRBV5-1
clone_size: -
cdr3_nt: TGCGCCAGCAGCTTGGAAGCGCGGACACCCACAGATACGCAGTATTTT
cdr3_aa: CASSLEARTPTDTQYF

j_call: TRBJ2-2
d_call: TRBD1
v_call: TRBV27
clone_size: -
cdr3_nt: TGTGCCAGCAGTCTCGACAGGGGGGGTACCGGGGAGCTGTTTTTT
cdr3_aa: CASSLDRGGTGELFF

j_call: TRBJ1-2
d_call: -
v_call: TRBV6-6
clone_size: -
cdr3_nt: TGTGCCAGCAGTACCCAGACAGGATCCTATGGCTACACCTTC
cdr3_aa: CASSTQTGSYGYTF

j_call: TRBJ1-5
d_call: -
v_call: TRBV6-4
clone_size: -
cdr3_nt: TGTGCCAGCAGTGACTCCGGGCATTATAGCAATCAGCCCCAGCATTTT
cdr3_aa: CASSDSGHYSNQPQHF

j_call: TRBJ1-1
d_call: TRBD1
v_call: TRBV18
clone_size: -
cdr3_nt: TGTGCCAGCTCACGTAGGACAGGGGGCGCTTACGGCACTGAAGCTGTCTTT
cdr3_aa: CASSRRTGGAYGTEAVF

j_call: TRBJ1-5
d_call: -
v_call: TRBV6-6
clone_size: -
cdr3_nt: TGTGCCAGCAGTTTTGGAGCCTCTATAGGTCAGCCCCAGCATTTT
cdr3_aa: CASSFGASIGQPQHF

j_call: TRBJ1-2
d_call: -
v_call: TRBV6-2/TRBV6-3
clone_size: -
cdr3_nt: TGTGCCACTAACCCAGGGGCGGTCTATGGCTACACCTTC
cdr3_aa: CATNPGAVYGYTF

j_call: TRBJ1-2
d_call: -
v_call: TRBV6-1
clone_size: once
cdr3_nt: TGTGCCAGCAGTGAAGACCAACGGGGCTACACCTTC
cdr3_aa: CASSEDQRGYTF

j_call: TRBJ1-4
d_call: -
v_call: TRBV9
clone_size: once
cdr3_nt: TGTGCCAGCAGCGTAGAGGGGGGCGCAGGGGAAAAACTGTTTTTT
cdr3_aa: CASSVEGGAGEKLFF

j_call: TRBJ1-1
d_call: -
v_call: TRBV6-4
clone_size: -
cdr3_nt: TGTGCCAGCAGACGGACCCATATGAACACTGAAGCTTTCTTT
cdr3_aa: CASRRTHMNTEAFF

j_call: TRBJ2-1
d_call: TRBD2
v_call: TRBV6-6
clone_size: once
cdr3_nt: TGTGCCAGCAGTGTACTAGCGGGTGGAAACAATGAGCAGTTCTTC
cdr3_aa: CASSVLAGGNNEQFF

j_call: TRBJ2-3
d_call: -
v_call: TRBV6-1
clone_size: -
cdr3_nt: TGTGCCAGCAGTGAATTCCGATCTAGCACAGATACGCAGTATTTT
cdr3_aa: CASSEFRSSTDTQYF

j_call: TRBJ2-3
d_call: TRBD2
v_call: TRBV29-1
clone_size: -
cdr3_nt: TGCAGCGTTGATGGGCTAGCGGGGGGGCGGTCAGATACGCAGTATTTT
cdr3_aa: CSVDGLAGGRSDTQYF

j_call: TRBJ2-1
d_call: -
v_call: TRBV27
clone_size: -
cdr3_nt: TGTGCCAGCAGACGTGGCGACGGGGGTTACAATGAGCAGTTCTTC
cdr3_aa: CASRRGDGGYNEQFF

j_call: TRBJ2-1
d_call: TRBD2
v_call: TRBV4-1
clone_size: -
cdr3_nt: TGCGCCAGCAGCCAAAGACTAGCGGGAAAGGATGAGCAGTTCTTC
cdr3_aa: CASSQRLAGKDEQFF

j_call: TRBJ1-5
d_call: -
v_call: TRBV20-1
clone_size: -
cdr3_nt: TGCAGTGCTAGAGATACGGGGGCCGGTCAGCCCCAGCATTTT
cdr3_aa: CSARDTGAGQPQHF

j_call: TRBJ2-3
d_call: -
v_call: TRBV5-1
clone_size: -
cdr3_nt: TGCGCCAGCAGCAGAGGTATCTCAGATACGCAGTATTTT
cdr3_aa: CASSRGISDTQYF

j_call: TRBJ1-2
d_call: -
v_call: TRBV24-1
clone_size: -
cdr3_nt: TGTGCCACCAGTGCAACGACAGACTACTATGGCTACACCTTC
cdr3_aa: CATSATTDYYGYTF

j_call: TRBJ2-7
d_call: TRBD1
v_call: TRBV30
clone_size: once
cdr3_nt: TGTGCCTGGAGTGAGGGGACAGGTCCTGGCGAGCAGTACTTC
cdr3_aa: CAWSEGTGPGEQYF

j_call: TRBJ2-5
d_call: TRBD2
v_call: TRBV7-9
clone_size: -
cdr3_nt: TGTGCCAGCAGCTTGAGCGGGGGAATCGCGCCTAGGTACTTC
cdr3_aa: CASSLSGGIAPRYF

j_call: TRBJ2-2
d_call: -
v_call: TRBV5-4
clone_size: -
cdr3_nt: TGTGCCAGCAGAACGACAGCCGGGGAGCTGTTTTTT
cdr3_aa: CASRTTAGELFF

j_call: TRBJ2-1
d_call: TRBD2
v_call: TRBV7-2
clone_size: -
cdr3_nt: TGTGCCAGCAGCATCAGCGGGAGGGCGGTATATGAGCAGTTCTTC
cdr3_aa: CASSISGRAVYEQFF

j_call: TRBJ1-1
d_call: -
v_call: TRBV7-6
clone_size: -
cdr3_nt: TGTGCCAGCAGCTTCAACAAAGGGCCGATCACTGAAGCTTTCTTT
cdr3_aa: CASSFNKGPITEAFF

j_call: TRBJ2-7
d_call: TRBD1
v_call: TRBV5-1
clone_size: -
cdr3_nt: TGCGCCAGCAGCTTCACAGGGGGGCGCGAGCAGTACTTC
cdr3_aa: CASSFTGGREQYF

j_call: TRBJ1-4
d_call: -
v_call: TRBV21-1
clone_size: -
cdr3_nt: TGTGCCAGCAGCAGAAGACAGCCTTCGGAACTGTTTTTT
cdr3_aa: CASSRRQPSELFF

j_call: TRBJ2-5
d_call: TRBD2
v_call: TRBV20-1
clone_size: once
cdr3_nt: TGCAGTGCTAGACCTATCGGGACTAGAGAGACCCAGTACTTC
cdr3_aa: CSARPIGTRETQYF

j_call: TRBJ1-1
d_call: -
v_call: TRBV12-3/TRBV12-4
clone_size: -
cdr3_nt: TGTGCCAGCAGATTAGCCAAAGCCACTGAAGCTTTCTTT
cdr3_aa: CASRLAKATEAFF

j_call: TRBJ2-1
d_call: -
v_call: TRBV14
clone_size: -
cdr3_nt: TGTGCCAGCAGCCCCTTCTGGTGGTTC
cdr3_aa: CASSPFWWF

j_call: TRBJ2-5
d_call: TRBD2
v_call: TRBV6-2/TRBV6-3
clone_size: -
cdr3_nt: TGTGCCAGCAGTTACGGAACTAGCGGGAGGGCGAAGACCCAGTACTTC
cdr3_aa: CASSYGTSGRAKTQYF

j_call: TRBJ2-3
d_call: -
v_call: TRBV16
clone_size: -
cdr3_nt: TGTGCCAGCAGCCAATTCGGCACAGATACGCAGTATTTT
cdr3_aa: CASSQFGTDTQYF

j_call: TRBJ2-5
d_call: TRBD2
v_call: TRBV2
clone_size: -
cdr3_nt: TGTGCCAGCAGCACCATACGGGAGGAAGAGACCCAGTACTTC
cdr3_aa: CASSTIREEETQYF

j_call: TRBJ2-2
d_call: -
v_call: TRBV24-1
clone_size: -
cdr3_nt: TGTGCCACCAGTGATTCATACACCGGGGAGCTGTTTTTT
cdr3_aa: CATSDSYTGELFF

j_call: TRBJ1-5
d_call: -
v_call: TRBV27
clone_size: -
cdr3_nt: TGTGCCAGCAGTTTATCGCAGGGAAGGGGCAATCAGCCCCAGCATTTT
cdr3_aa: CASSLSQGRGNQPQHF

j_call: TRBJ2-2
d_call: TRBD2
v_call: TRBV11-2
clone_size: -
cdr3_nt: TGTGCCAGCAGCTCCAGACTAGCGGGGGGTCGAGGGGAGCTGTTTTTT
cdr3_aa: CASSSRLAGGRGELFF

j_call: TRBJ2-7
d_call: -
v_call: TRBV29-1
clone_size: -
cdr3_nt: TGCAGCGCTGACAGGGAGGGATCCTACGAGCAGTACTTC
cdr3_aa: CSADREGSYEQYF

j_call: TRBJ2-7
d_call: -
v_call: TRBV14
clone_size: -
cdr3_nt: TGTGCCAGCAGCATAAGTTTGACAGGCCCCTACGAGCAGTACTTC
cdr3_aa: CASSISLTGPYEQYF

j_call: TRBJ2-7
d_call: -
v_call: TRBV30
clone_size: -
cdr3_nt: TGTGCCTGGAGACCCCCTGGGGACTACGAGCAGTACTTC
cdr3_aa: CAWRPPGDYEQYF

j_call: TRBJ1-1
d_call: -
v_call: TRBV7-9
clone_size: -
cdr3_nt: TGTGCCAGCGGACGAGGAGAAAGAGCTGAAGCTTTCTTT
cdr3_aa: CASGRGERAEAFF

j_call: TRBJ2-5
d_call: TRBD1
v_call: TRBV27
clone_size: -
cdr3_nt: TGTGCCAGCAGTTCGGGGACAGGGATGTACTTC
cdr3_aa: CASSSGTGMYF

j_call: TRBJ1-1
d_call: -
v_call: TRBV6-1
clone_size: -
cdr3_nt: TGTGCCAGTGGGGGCTTTAAAAGGCCTGAAGCTTTCTTT
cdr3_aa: CASGGFKRPEAFF